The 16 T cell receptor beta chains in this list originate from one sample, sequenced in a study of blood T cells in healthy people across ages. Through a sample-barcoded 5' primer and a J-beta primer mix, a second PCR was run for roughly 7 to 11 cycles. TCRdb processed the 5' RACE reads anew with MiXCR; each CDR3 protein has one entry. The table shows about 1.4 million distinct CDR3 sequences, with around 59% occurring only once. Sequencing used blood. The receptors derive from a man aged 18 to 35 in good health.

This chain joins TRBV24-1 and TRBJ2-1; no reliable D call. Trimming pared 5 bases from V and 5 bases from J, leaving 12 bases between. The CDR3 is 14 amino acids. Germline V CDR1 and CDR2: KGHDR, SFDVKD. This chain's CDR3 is CATSAPWAHNEQFF. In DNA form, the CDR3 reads TGTGCCACCAGTGCCCCATGGGCCCACAATGAGCAGTTCTTC.

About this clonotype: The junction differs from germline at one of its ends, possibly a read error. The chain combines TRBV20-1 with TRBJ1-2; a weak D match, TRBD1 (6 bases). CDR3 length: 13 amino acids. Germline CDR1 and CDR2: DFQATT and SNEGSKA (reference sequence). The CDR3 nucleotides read TGCAGTGCAGGGCACAGGGAGGACTATGGCCACACCTTC. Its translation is CSAGHREDYGHTF.

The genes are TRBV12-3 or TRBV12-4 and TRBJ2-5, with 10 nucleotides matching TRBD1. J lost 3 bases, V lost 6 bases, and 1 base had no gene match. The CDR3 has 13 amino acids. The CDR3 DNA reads TGTGCCAGCAGGGACAGGGGGAAAGAGACCCAGTACTTC. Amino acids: CASRDRGKETQYF.

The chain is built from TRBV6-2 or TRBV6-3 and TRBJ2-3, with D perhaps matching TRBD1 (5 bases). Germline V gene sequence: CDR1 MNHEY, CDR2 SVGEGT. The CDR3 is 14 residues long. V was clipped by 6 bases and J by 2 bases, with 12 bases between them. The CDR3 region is CASSPTGLTDTQYF. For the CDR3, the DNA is TGTGCCAGCAGCCCCACAGGTCTCACAGATACGCAGTATTTT.

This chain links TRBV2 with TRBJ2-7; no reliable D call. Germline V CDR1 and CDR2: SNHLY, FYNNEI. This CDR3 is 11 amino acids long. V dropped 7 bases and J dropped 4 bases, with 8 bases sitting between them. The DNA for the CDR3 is TGTGCCAGCAACTACGGATACGAGCAGTACTTC. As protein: CASNYGYEQYF.

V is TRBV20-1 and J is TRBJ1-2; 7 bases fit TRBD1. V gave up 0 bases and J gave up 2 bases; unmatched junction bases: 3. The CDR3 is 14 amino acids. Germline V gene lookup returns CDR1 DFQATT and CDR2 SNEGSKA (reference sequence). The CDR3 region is CSARDLGQNYGYTF. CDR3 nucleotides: TGCAGTGCTAGAGATCTGGGACAGAACTATGGCTACACCTTC.

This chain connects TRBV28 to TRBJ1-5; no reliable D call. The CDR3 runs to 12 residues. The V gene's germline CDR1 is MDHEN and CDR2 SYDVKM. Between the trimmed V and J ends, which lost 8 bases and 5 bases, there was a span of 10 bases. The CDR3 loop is CASLREDQPQHF. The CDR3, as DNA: TGTGCCAGCCTGAGGGAGGATCAGCCCCAGCATTTT.

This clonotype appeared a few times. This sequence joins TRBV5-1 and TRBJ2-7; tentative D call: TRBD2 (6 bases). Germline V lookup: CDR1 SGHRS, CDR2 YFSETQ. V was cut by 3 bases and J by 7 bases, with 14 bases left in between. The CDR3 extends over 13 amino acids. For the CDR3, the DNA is TGCGCCAGCAGCTACGGACACGGAGGGGAGCAGTACTTC. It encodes CASSYGHGGEQYF.

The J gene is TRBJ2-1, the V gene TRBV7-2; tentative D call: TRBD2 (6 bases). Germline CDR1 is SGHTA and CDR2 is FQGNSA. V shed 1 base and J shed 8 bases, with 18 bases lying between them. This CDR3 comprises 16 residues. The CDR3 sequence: CASSLEGAGLGDEQFF. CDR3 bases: TGTGCCAGCAGCTTAGAGGGAGCGGGTCTAGGCGATGAGCAGTTCTTC.

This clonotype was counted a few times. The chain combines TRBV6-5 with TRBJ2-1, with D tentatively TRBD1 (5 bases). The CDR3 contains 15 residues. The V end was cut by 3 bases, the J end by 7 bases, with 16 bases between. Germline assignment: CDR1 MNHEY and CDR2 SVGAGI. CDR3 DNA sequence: TGTGCCAGCAGTTATGTTGCAGGGCGGACGAATGAGCAGTTCTTC. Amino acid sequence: CASSYVAGRTNEQFF.

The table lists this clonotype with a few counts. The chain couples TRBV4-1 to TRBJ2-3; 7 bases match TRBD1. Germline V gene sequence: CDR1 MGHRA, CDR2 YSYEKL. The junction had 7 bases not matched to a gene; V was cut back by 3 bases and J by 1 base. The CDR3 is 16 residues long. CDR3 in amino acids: CASSQGNRGGTDTQYF. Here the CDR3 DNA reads TGCGCCAGCAGCCAGGGGAACAGGGGAGGCACAGATACGCAGTATTTT.

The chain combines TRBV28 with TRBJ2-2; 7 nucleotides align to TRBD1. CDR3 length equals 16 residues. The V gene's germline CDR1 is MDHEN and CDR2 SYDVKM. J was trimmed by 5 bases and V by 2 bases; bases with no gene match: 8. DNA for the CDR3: TGTGCCAGCAGTTTAACAGGGGCCGGGTATACCGGGGAGCTGTTTTTT. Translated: CASSLTGAGYTGELFF.

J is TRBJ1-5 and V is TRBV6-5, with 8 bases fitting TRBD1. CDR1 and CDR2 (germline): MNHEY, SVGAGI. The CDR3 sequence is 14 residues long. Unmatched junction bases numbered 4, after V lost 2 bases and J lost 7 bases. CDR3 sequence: CASSYAGGHQPQHF. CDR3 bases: TGTGCCAGCAGTTACGCAGGGGGCCACCAGCCCCAGCATTTT.

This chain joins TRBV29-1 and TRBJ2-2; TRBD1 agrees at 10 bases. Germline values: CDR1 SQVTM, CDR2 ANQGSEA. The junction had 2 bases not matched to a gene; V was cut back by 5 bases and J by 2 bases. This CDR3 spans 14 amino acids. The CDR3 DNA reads TGCAGCGTTCGGACAGGGGGTAACACCGGGGAGCTGTTTTTT. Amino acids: CSVRTGGNTGELFF.

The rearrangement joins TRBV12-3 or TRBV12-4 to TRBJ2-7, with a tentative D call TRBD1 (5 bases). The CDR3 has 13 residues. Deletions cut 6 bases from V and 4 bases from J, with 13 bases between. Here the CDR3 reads CASSRFREYEQYF. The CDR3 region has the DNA TGTGCCAGCAGCCGATTCAGGGAATACGAGCAGTACTTC.

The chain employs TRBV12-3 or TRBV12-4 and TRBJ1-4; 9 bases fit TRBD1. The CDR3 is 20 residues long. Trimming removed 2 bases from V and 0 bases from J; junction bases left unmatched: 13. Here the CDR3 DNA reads TGTGCCAGCAGTTTAATCTTCCCGGGACAGGGATTTTCAACTAATGAAAAACTGTTTTTT. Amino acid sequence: CASSLIFPGQGFSTNEKLFF.